The rows below give T cell receptor beta chains drawn from one sample of a study of patients and donors after allogeneic stem cell transplantation. One entry per CDR3 protein, called by TCRdb with MiXCR from the RT-PCR reads. This sample has around 90,000 distinct CDR3 sequences; about 44% occur once, and the top ten carry approximately 66%. The source material was blood, either unsorted or a sorted T cell fraction (not recorded which). Source of these receptors: a human donor who was either an allogeneic HSCT recipient or a stem cell or donor lymphocyte infusion donor (not recorded which). It is not recorded whose cells these are; they may come from a transplant donor. The CDR3 runs from the conserved cysteine through the conserved F or W. D genes are given only for firm matches. Size is stated for part of the rows, as once, few or many counts, or as a class when the clone is expanded.

d_call: NA
cdr3_length: 14
v_call: TRBV9
j_call: TRBJ1-6
clone_size: NA
cdr3_nt: TGTGCCAGCAGCGGGGGGGTAACGGATTCACCCCTCCACTTT
cdr3_aa: CASSGGVTDSPLHF

d_call: TRBD1
cdr3_length: 12
v_call: TRBV29-1
j_call: TRBJ1-1
clone_size: NA
cdr3_nt: TGCAGCGTAGGCAAGACAGGGCCTGAAGCTTTCTTT
cdr3_aa: CSVGKTGPEAFF

d_call: NA
cdr3_length: 19
v_call: TRBV3-1
j_call: TRBJ1-6
clone_size: NA
cdr3_nt: TGTGCCAGCAGCCAAGGCCCCCTCCGGGCCATCGTGGATAATTCACCCCTCCACTTT
cdr3_aa: CASSQGPLRAIVDNSPLHF

d_call: NA
cdr3_length: 14
v_call: TRBV7-2
j_call: TRBJ2-3
clone_size: once
cdr3_nt: TGTGCCAGCAGCTTAGCAGCTACTAGCGATACGCAGTATTTT
cdr3_aa: CASSLAATSDTQYF

d_call: NA
cdr3_length: 15
v_call: TRBV10-3
j_call: TRBJ2-3
clone_size: NA
cdr3_nt: TGTACCATCAGTGAGTTTGAGAGAGCCCCAGATACGCAGTATTTT
cdr3_aa: CTISEFERAPDTQYF

d_call: NA
cdr3_length: 15
v_call: TRBV11-2
j_call: TRBJ2-2
clone_size: NA
cdr3_nt: TGTGCCAGCAGCTTGTTGCTCACCGACCCCGGGGAGCTGTTTTTT
cdr3_aa: CASSLLLTDPGELFF

d_call: NA
cdr3_length: 15
v_call: TRBV4-3
j_call: TRBJ1-1
clone_size: many
cdr3_nt: TGCGCCAGCAGCCAAGTGTGGGAAGGGAACACTGAAGCTTTCTTT
cdr3_aa: CASSQVWEGNTEAFF

d_call: TRBD1
cdr3_length: 11
v_call: TRBV12-3/TRBV12-4
j_call: TRBJ1-1
clone_size: few
cdr3_nt: TGTGCCACCCACAGGGGGCTTGAAGCTTTCTTT
cdr3_aa: CATHRGLEAFF

d_call: NA
cdr3_length: 13
v_call: TRBV29-1
j_call: TRBJ1-1
clone_size: few
cdr3_nt: TGCAGCGTGGAAATGACAGAGGTTAGTGAAGCTTTCTTT
cdr3_aa: CSVEMTEVSEAFF

d_call: TRBD1
cdr3_length: 15
v_call: TRBV9
j_call: TRBJ1-1
clone_size: few
cdr3_nt: TGTGCCAGCAGCCTCCGGGACAGGGGGCGAGATGAAGCTTTCTTT
cdr3_aa: CASSLRDRGRDEAFF

d_call: TRBD2
cdr3_length: 16
v_call: TRBV4-1
j_call: TRBJ2-1
clone_size: NA
cdr3_nt: TGCGCCAGCAGCCAAGATCGCGGGAGGGCCCGCGATGAGCAGTTCTTC
cdr3_aa: CASSQDRGRARDEQFF

d_call: NA
cdr3_length: 13
v_call: TRBV5-1
j_call: TRBJ2-5
clone_size: NA
cdr3_nt: TGCGCCAGCAGCTTGGTTACGGGGGAGACCCAGTACTTC
cdr3_aa: CASSLVTGETQYF

d_call: TRBD1
cdr3_length: 16
v_call: TRBV12-3/TRBV12-4
j_call: TRBJ2-5
clone_size: NA
cdr3_nt: TGTGCCAGCAGTTTACCGGACAGGGGGCAGAGAGAGACCCAGTACTTC
cdr3_aa: CASSLPDRGQRETQYF

d_call: NA
cdr3_length: 14
v_call: TRBV29-1
j_call: TRBJ1-1
clone_size: few
cdr3_nt: TGCAGCGTTGAGCGAGCAGGGATGAACACTGAAGCTTTCTTT
cdr3_aa: CSVERAGMNTEAFF

d_call: TRBD1
cdr3_length: 15
v_call: TRBV6-5
j_call: TRBJ1-1
clone_size: NA
cdr3_nt: TGTGCCAGCAGTACACCCGGGACAGATAACACTGAAGCTTTCTTT
cdr3_aa: CASSTPGTDNTEAFF

d_call: NA
cdr3_length: 14
v_call: TRBV28
j_call: TRBJ2-3
clone_size: NA
cdr3_nt: TGTGCCAGCAGTTTCGGCGGGTCGACAGATACGCAGTATTTT
cdr3_aa: CASSFGGSTDTQYF

d_call: NA
cdr3_length: 14
v_call: TRBV4-3
j_call: TRBJ1-2
clone_size: NA
cdr3_nt: TGCGCCAGCAGCCAAGCGGCACAGGGTGGCGGCTACACCTTC
cdr3_aa: CASSQAAQGGGYTF

d_call: NA
cdr3_length: 15
v_call: TRBV4-3
j_call: TRBJ1-5
clone_size: NA
cdr3_nt: TGCGCCAGCAGCCAAGAGGTGGGGGAGGATCAGCCCCAGCATTTT
cdr3_aa: CASSQEVGEDQPQHF

d_call: TRBD1
cdr3_length: 17
v_call: TRBV6-5
j_call: TRBJ1-6
clone_size: few
cdr3_nt: TGTGCCAGCAGTTACTCGGGGACAGGTGGAAATAATTCACCCCTCCACTTT
cdr3_aa: CASSYSGTGGNNSPLHF

d_call: NA
cdr3_length: 15
v_call: TRBV6-5
j_call: TRBJ1-5
clone_size: NA
cdr3_nt: TGTGCCAGCAGTTTACTTGAGGACAGCAATCAGCCCCAGCATTTT
cdr3_aa: CASSLLEDSNQPQHF

d_call: NA
cdr3_length: 13
v_call: TRBV7-7
j_call: TRBJ2-5
clone_size: few
cdr3_nt: TGTGCTAGCAGCTTAGACAAGGGGGAGACCCAGTACTTC
cdr3_aa: CASSLDKGETQYF

d_call: TRBD2
cdr3_length: 15
v_call: TRBV11-1
j_call: TRBJ2-1
clone_size: NA
cdr3_nt: TGTGCCAGCAGCCCAACTAGCGGGAGGGACAATGAGCAGTTCTTC
cdr3_aa: CASSPTSGRDNEQFF

d_call: NA
cdr3_length: 13
v_call: TRBV6-5
j_call: TRBJ2-7
clone_size: NA
cdr3_nt: TGTGCCAGCAGTCCTCGGACGGGCTATTGGCAGTACTTC
cdr3_aa: CASSPRTGYWQYF

d_call: TRBD1
cdr3_length: 16
v_call: TRBV28
j_call: TRBJ1-2
clone_size: few
cdr3_nt: TGTGCCAGCAGTTACGTATCGACAGGGGATCTAAATGGCTACACCTTC
cdr3_aa: CASSYVSTGDLNGYTF